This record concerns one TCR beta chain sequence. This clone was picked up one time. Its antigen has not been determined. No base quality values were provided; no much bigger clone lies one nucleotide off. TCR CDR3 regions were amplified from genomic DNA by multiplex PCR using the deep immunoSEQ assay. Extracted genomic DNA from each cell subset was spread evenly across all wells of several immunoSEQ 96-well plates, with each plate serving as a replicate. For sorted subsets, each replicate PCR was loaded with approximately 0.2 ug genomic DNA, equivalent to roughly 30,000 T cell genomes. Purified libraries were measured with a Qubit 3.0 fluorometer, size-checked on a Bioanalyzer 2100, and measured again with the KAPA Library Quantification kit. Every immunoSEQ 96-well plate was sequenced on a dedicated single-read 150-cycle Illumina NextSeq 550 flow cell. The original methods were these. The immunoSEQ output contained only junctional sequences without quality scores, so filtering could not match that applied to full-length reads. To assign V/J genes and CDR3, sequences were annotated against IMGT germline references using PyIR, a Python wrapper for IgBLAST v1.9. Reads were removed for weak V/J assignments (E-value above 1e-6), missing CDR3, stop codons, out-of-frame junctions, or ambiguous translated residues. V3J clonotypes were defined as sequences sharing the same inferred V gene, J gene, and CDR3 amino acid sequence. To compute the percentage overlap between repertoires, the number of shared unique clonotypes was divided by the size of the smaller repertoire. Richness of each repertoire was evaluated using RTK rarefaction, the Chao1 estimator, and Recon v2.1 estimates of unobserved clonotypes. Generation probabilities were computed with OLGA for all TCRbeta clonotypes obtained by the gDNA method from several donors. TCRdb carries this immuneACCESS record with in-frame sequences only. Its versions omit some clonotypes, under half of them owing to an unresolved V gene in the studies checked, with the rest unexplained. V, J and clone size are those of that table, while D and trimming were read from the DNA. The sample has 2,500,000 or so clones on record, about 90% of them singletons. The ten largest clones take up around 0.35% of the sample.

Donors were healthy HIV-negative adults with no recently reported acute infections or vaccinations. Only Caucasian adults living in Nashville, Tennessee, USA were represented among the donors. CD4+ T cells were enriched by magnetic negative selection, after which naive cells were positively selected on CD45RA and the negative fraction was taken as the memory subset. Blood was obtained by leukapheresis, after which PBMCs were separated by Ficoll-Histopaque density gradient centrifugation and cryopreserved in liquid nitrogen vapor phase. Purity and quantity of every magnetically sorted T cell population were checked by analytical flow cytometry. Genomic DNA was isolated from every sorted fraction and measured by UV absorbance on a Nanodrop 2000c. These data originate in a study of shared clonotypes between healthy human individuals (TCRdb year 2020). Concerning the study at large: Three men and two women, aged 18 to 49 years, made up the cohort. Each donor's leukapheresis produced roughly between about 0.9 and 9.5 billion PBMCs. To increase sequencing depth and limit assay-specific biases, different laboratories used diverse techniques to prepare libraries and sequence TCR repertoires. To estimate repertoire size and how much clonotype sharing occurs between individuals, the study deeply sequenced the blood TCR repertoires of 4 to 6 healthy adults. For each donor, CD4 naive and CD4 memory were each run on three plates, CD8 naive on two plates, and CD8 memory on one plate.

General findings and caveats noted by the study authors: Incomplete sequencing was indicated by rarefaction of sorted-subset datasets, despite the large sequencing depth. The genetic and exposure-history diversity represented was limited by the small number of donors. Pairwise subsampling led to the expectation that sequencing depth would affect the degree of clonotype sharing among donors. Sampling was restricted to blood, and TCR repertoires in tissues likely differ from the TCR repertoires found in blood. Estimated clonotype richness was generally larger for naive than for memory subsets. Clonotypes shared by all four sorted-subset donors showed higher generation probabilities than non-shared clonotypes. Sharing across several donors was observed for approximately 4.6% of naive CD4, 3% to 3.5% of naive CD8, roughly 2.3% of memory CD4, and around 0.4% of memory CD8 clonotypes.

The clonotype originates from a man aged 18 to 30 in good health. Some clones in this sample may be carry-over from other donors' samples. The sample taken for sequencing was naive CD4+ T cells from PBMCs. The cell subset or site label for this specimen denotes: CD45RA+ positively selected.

The DNA sequence follows: TGTGCCAGCAGCCGGGGACAGGGCGCAGATACGCAGTATTTT. This encodes CASSRGQGADTQYF. The chain was built from TRBV7-2 and TRBJ2-3; TRBD1 agrees with 9 junctional bases. At the junction V is shortened by 5 bases and J by 4 bases; bases outside the gene matches: 4. CDR1 and CDR2 (SGHTA, FQGNSA) derive from the germline V gene. The CDR3 has 14 amino acids, counting the end cysteine and phenylalanine. The entry retains the CDR3 DNA only, 42 bases that are in frame from base 1.